A selection of T cell receptor beta chains follows, all from one sample in a study of CXCR3 chemokines and chemotherapy response in bladder cancer. TCRdb re-called the PCR reads through MiXCR, storing one row per CDR3 protein. The sample shows about 3,500 distinct CDR3 sequences, 20% to 30% of them seen only once. The material was obtained from a patient whose treatment included neoadjuvant chemotherapy. The origin of the receptors is a human donor with bladder cancer that did not respond to neoadjuvant chemotherapy. Each CDR3 is given with its conserved first and last residue. The D gene is left open where the match is weak. Size tells how often a clone was seen (once, few, many) or the class of an expanded clone, and some rows leave it out.

V,size,D,J,CDR3,DNA
TRBV18,many,-,TRBJ1-1,CASSPLPGGDTEAFF,TGTGCCAGCTCACCACTCCCCGGGGGCGATACTGAAGCTTTCTTT
TRBV14,many,-,TRBJ1-1,CASSQVVGNTEAFF,TGTGCCAGCAGCCAAGTAGTAGGGAACACTGAAGCTTTCTTT
TRBV19,-,TRBD2,TRBJ2-1,CASSPGLAGRNEQFF,TGTGCCAGTAGCCCCGGACTAGCGGGGCGCAATGAGCAGTTCTTC
TRBV5-4,once,TRBD1,TRBJ1-2,CASSLGVRTGNYGYTF,TGTGCCAGCAGCTTGGGGGTTCGGACAGGGAACTATGGCTACACCTTC
TRBV18,medium-sized,-,TRBJ2-5,CASSPPQGWQETQYF,TGTGCCAGCTCACCACCCCAGGGGTGGCAAGAGACCCAGTACTTC
TRBV11-3,-,TRBD1,TRBJ2-7,CASSTPRGVTGTYEQYF,TGTGCCAGCAGCACCCCCCGTGGGGTGACAGGGACCTACGAGCAGTACTTC
TRBV6-2/TRBV6-3,-,-,TRBJ2-7,CASRLGLLSEQYF,TGTGCCAGCAGATTGGGACTGCTATCCGAGCAGTACTTC
TRBV27,many,-,TRBJ1-1,CASSPRQGLNTEAFF,TGTGCCAGCAGTCCTCGGCAGGGACTGAACACTGAAGCTTTCTTT
TRBV6-5,-,-,TRBJ1-6,CASSYAPRTELNSPLHF,TGTGCCAGCAGTTATGCCCCTCGGACGGAACTAAATTCACCCCTCCACTTT
TRBV28,-,-,TRBJ1-5,CASSPGGDNQPQHF,TGTGCCAGCAGCCCCGGCGGGGACAATCAGCCCCAGCATTTT
TRBV5-5,many,TRBD2,TRBJ2-3,CASSLALAGSTDTQYF,TGTGCCAGCAGCTTGGCGCTAGCGGGGAGCACAGATACGCAGTATTTT
TRBV7-9,few,TRBD1,TRBJ1-2,CASSSGTGWGGYTF,TGTGCCAGCAGCTCAGGGACAGGATGGGGAGGCTACACCTTC
TRBV19,large,-,TRBJ1-1,CASETEASEAFF,TGTGCCAGTGAGACGGAGGCCAGTGAAGCTTTCTTT
TRBV20-1,-,TRBD1,TRBJ1-6,CSARGQGGLYNSPLHF,TGCAGTGCCCGAGGACAGGGGGGCCTCTATAATTCACCCCTCCACTTT
TRBV11-3,many,-,TRBJ2-7,CASSLEQDSEQYF,TGTGCCAGCAGCTTGGAACAGGATTCCGAGCAGTACTTC
TRBV14,many,TRBD1,TRBJ2-5,CASSRGRQGRGETQYF,TGTGCCAGCAGCCGGGGGAGACAGGGGCGCGGAGAGACCCAGTACTTC
TRBV19,-,-,TRBJ1-4,CASSIQGTNEKLFF,TGTGCCAGTAGTATACAGGGGACTAATGAAAAACTGTTTTTT
TRBV18,medium-sized,-,TRBJ2-4,CASSPIRGPAPIAKNIQYF,TGTGCCAGCTCACCAATTCGGGGCCCTGCCCCAATAGCCAAAAACATTCAGTACTTC
TRBV7-3,many,TRBD2,TRBJ2-1,CASSPFGGGFYNEQFF,TGTGCCAGCAGCCCCTTTGGCGGGGGGTTTTACAATGAGCAGTTCTTC
TRBV7-9,medium-sized,-,TRBJ2-6,CANKITGAEDSGANVLTF,TGTGCCAACAAGATAACCGGGGCCGAGGACTCTGGGGCCAACGTCCTGACTTTC
TRBV29-1,large,-,TRBJ2-3,CSVNSQGPDTQYF,TGCAGCGTTAACTCCCAGGGGCCAGATACGCAGTATTTT
TRBV20-1,many,-,TRBJ2-5,CSASPWTTQIQETQYF,TGCAGTGCTAGCCCCTGGACTACCCAGATACAAGAGACCCAGTACTTC
TRBV9,medium-sized,TRBD1,TRBJ1-2,CASSATGTGHGYTF,TGTGCCAGCAGCGCAACCGGGACAGGGCATGGCTACACCTTC